The 5 T cell receptor beta chains presented below share a single source sample, sequenced in a study of cytomegalovirus exposure and HLA in healthy donors. Primers included in the PCR were 60 Vbeta and 13 Jbeta primers. The protocol was immunoSEQ multiplex PCR, while the TCRdb copy is restricted to in-frame clones and leaves out a portion. The sample consists of over 90,000 clones, around 77% of them appearing once. Sequencing used PBMCs. Receptors originate from a man aged 45-65 years in good health and CMV-seropositive.

The V gene is TRBV27, the J gene TRBJ2-6; TRBD1 agrees at 7 bases. The trim removed 5 bases at V and 0 bases at J, leaving 10 bases unmatched. The CDR3 spans 18 residues. The germline V gene encodes CDR1 MNHEY and CDR2 SMNVEV (reference sequence). In DNA form, the CDR3 reads TGTGCCAGCAGTGATCGACAGGGCCTTAGCTCTGGGGCCAACGTCCTGACTTTC. It specifies CASSDRQGLSSGANVLTF.

The V gene is TRBV11-2, the J gene TRBJ2-1; 12 bases fit TRBD2. V dropped 3 bases and J dropped 3; count of bases not matched to a gene: 6. CDR1 is SGHAT and CDR2 is FQNNGV in the germline V gene. The CDR3 spans 17 residues. The CDR3 spells CASSFQGLAGLYNEQFF. The CDR3 DNA is TGTGCCAGCAGCTTCCAGGGACTAGCGGGCCTCTACAATGAGCAGTTCTTC.

The rearrangement links TRBV28 to TRBJ1-1; D not certain. The ends were cut back, 5 bases at V and 4 bases at J, with 23 bases in the middle. CDR1 and CDR2 from the germline V gene are MDHEN and SYDVKM. This CDR3 spans 17 amino acids. CDR3 amino acids: CASSEGATQPGVTEAFF. The CDR3 region has the DNA TGTGCCAGCAGTGAGGGTGCAACACAGCCTGGCGTCACTGAAGCTTTCTTT.

The chain combines TRBV7-8 with TRBJ2-1, with 7 bases that match TRBD2. The V gene end was trimmed by 5 bases and the J gene end by 10 bases; junction bases not matched to a gene: 14. The CDR3 contains 15 residues. Germline CDR1 is SGHVS and CDR2 is FQNEAQ. The CDR3 coding sequence is TGTGCCAGCAGCCTACCGACATTGGGGGGGTTAGAGCAGTTCTTC. Translating it yields CASSLPTLGGLEQFF.

This clone has a single count. The rearrangement joins TRBV10-3 to TRBJ1-5, with 7 bases fitting TRBD1. CDR1 ENHRY and CDR2 SYGVKD come from the germline V gene. J was trimmed by 4 bases and V by 6 bases; bases with no gene match: 3. The CDR3 length is 13 residues. The CDR3 DNA reads as TGTGCCATCAGCGGGGACAGAAATCAGCCCCAGCATTTT. Amino acid sequence: CAISGDRNQPQHF.